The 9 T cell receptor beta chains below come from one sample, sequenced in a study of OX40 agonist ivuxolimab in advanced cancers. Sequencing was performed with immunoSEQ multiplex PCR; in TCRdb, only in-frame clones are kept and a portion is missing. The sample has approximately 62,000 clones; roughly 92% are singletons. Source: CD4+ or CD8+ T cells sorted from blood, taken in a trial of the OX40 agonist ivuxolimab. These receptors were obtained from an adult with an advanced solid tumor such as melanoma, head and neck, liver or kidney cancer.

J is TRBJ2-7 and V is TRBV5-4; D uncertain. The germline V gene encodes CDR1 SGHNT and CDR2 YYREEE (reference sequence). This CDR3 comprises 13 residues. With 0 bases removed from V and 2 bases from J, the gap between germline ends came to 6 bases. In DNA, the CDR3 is TGTGCCAGCAGCTTGGCCCCAGCCTACGAGCAGTACTTC. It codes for CASSLAPAYEQYF.

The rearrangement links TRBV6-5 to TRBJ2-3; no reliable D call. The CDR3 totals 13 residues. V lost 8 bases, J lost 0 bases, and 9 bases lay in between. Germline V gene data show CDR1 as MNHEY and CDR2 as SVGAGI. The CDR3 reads CASQFTSTDTQYF. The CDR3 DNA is TGTGCCAGCCAGTTTACCAGCACAGATACGCAGTATTTT.

The CDR3 nucleotides read TGTGCCAGCAGCTTAACCCCGGACAGGCGGGAATCACCCCTCCACTTT. Its translation: CASSLTPDRRESPLHF. The J gene is TRBJ1-6, the V gene TRBV11-2; TRBD1 aligns across 7 bases. The CDR3 extends over 16 amino acids. CDR1 is SGHAT and CDR2 is FQNNGV in the germline V gene. The V segment lost 2 bases and the J segment 10 bases; nucleotides outside the gene matches: 11.

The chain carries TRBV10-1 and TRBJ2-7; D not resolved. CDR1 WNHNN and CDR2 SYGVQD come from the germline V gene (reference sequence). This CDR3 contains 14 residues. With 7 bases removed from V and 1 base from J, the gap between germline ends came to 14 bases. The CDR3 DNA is TGCGCCAGCAAGTCCCGGAGTAAGTCCTACGAGCAGTACTTC. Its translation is CASKSRSKSYEQYF.

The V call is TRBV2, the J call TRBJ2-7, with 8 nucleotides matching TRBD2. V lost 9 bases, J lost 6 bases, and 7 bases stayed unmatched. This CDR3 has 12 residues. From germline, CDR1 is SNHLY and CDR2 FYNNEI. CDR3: CASLGREVEQYF. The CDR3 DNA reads TGTGCCAGTCTCGGGAGGGAGGTCGAGCAGTACTTC.

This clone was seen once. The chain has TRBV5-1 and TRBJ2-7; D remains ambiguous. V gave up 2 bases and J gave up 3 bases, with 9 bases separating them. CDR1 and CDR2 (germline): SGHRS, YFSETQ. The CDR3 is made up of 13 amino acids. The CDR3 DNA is TGCGCCAGCAGCTTTGGTACGGACTACGAGCAGTACTTC. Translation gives CASSFGTDYEQYF. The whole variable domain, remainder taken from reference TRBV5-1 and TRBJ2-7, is KAGVTQTPRYLIKTRGQQVTLSCSPISGHRSVSWYQQTPGQGLQFLFEYFSETQRNKGNFPGRFSGRQFSNSRSEMNVSTLELGDSALYLCASSFGTDYEQYFGPGTRLTVT.

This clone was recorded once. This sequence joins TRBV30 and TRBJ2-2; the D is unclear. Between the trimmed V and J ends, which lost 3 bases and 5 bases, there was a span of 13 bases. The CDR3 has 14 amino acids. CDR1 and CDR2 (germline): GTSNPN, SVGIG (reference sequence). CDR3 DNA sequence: TGTGCCTGGAGCCCCGGACGGAGAACCGGGGAGCTGTTTTTT. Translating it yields CAWSPGRRTGELFF. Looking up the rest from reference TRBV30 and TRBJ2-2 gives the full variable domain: SQTIHQWPATLVQPVGSPLSLECTVEGTSNPNLYWYRQAAGRGLQLLFYSVGIGQISSEVPQNLSASRPQDRQFILSSKKLLLSDSGFYLCAWSPGRRTGELFFGEGSRLTVL.

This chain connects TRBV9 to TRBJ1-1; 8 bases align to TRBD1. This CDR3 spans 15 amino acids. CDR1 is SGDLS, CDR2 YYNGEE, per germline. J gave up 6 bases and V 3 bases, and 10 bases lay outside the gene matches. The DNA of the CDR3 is TGTGCCAGCAGCGGGGCCGGGACAGGCCGCTCTGAAGCTTTCTTT. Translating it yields CASSGAGTGRSEAFF. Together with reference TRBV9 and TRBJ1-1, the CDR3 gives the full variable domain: DSGVTQTPKHLITATGQRVTLRCSPRSGDLSVYWYQQSLDQGLQFLIQYYNGEERAKGNILERFSAQQFPDLHSELNLSSLELGDSALYFCASSGAGTGRSEAFFGQGTRLTVV.

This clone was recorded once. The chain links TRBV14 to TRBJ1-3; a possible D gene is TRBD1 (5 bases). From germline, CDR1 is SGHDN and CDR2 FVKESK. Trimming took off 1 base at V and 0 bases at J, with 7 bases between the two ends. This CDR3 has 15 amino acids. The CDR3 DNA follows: TGTGCCAGCAGCCAAGGACAGACCTCTGGAAACACCATATATTTT. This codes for CASSQGQTSGNTIYF.